This T cell receptor beta chain was captured in a study of control samples from healthy donors and cancer patients. The CDR3 spans 15 residues. Deletions cut 0 bases from V and 1 base from J, with 6 bases between. CDR1 is MNHEY, CDR2 SVGEGT, per germline. Method: immunoSEQ multiplex PCR; TCRdb's copy keeps in-frame clones and lacks some. The sample gives about 82,000 clones, approximately 91% of which show up once; about 7.1% is in the top ten. Sequenced material: blood. This chain connects TRBV6-2 or TRBV6-3 to TRBJ2-2; a possible D gene is TRBD1 (6 bases). The TCR was taken from a man between 45 and 60 years old in good health. The CDR3 DNA follows: TGTGCCAGCAGTTACTCGGGACAGAACACCGGGGAGCTGTTTTTT. Translating it yields CASSYSGQNTGELFF.